This TCR beta chain is from a study of blood T cell repertoires in COVID-19. Study background: Collection of acute and convalescent COVID-19 samples took place in the United States, Italy and Spain.

Original data processing: Reference gene primers were amplified, and this amplification served to estimate nucleated cell counts. TCRdb keeps only in-frame clones here, not all; method: immunoSEQ multiplex PCR. V and J calls and clone size are copied from that table; D and trimming were computed from the DNA. The data contain nearly 200,000 clones, roughly 90% of them seen just once; the ten biggest clones take up 0.75% to 0.9%. Trimming left V 8 bases short and J 2 bases short, with 10 bases between. Germline CDR1 and CDR2: SNHLY and FYNNEI. The CDR3 runs to 13 residues. V gene TRBV2 combines with J gene TRBJ1-3; unclear D gene. Sequencing used peripheral blood. The sequence was obtained from a woman between 65 and 79 years old with acute or convalescent COVID-19. The CDR3 sequence: CASLIETGNTIYF. CDR3 in DNA: TGTGCCAGCCTTATAGAGACTGGAAACACCATATATTTT.